Following are 8 T cell receptor beta chains from one sample sequenced in a study of blood T cell repertoires in COVID-19. The table came from immunoSEQ multiplex PCR; TCRdb's copy has only in-frame clones and leaves some out. The data hold roughly 170,000 clones, with roughly 80% observed a single time. Material: PBMCs or T cells enriched from blood (not recorded which). These receptors all stem from a woman aged 40 to 50 with acute COVID-19.

This chain connects TRBV11-2 to TRBJ2-3, with D perhaps TRBD2 (5 bases). With 6 bases removed from V and 2 bases from J, the gap between germline ends came to 12 bases. The CDR3 sequence is 14 residues long. Germline CDR1 SGHAT, CDR2 FQNNGV. CDR3 amino acids: CASSAGGFTDTQYF. The CDR3 coding sequence is TGTGCCAGCAGTGCAGGCGGGTTCACAGATACGCAGTATTTT.

V usage is TRBV5-1 and J usage is TRBJ1-1; D is unresolved. The CDR3 sequence is 16 residues long. The germline V and J ends were trimmed by 4 bases and 1 base, with 17 bases remaining between them. CDR1 is SGHRS and CDR2 is YFSETQ in the germline V gene. CDR3 in DNA: TGCGCCAGCAGCGGTGCCTATGGTAGAAAGAACACTGAAGCTTTCTTT. Translation: CASSGAYGRKNTEAFF.

V usage is TRBV9 and J usage is TRBJ1-3; TRBD1 agrees at 7 bases. CDR1 and CDR2 (germline): SGDLS, YYNGEE. Unmatched junction bases numbered 9, after V lost 3 bases and J lost 0 bases. The CDR3 covers 17 residues. The CDR3 sequence: CASSAGQARSSGNTIYF. DNA for the CDR3: TGTGCCAGCAGCGCTGGACAGGCCCGTTCCTCTGGAAACACCATATATTTT.

The chain links TRBV6-5 to TRBJ1-1; tentatively, D is TRBD1 (5 bases). V was clipped by 2 bases and J by 5 bases, with 15 bases between them. The CDR3 contains 15 residues. Germline V lookup: CDR1 MNHEY, CDR2 SVGAGI. CDR3 protein: CASSYKRDGGTEAFF. In DNA, the CDR3 is TGTGCCAGCAGTTACAAGAGGGACGGGGGTACTGAAGCTTTCTTT.

The V and J genes are TRBV18 and TRBJ1-1, with D possibly matching TRBD1 (6 bases). The CDR3 totals 16 residues. Trimming took off 3 bases at V and 2 bases at J, with 16 bases between the two ends. Germline values: CDR1 KGHSH, CDR2 LQKENI. CDR3 residues: CASSPQGSRGNTEAFF. The CDR3 bases are TGTGCCAGCTCACCGCAGGGGTCCCGCGGAAACACTGAAGCTTTCTTT.

The chain recombines TRBV27 with TRBJ2-6; D is unclear. The V gene's germline CDR1 is MNHEY and CDR2 SMNVEV (reference sequence). The germline V and J ends were trimmed by 4 bases and 4 bases, with 8 bases remaining between them. The CDR3 extends over 14 amino acids. The CDR3: CASSSERGANVLTF. DNA of the CDR3: TGTGCCAGCAGTTCCGAGAGAGGGGCCAACGTCCTGACTTTC.

V is TRBV7-2 and J is TRBJ2-5; tentatively, D is TRBD2 (6 bases). With 6 bases removed from V and 5 bases from J, the gap between germline ends came to 22 bases. Germline-derived CDR1 and CDR2 are SGHTA and FQGNSA. The CDR3 runs 16 residues. CDR3: CASSRGLTRQGETQYF. The CDR3 coding sequence is TGTGCCAGCAGTAGGGGACTGACTAGGCAGGGCGAGACCCAGTACTTC.

The chain carries TRBV24-1 and TRBJ1-6, with D possibly being TRBD1 (5 bases). The CDR3 is 18 amino acids. V was trimmed by 0 bases and J by 0 bases, leaving 11 bases between them. Germline CDR1 and CDR2: KGHDR and SFDVKD. In DNA, the CDR3 is TGTGCCACCAGTGATTTGTTGGGGGGGAGCTCCTATAATTCACCCCTCCACTTT. Its translation is CATSDLLGGSSYNSPLHF.